The entry below describes one T cell receptor beta chain. Clinical history reported by participants formed the basis on which cohorts were assigned. For recovered donors of Cohort 3, there were two negative PCRs, clearance, or symptom resolution. The sample originates from a study of blood T cell repertoires in COVID-19. Sequencing was performed with immunoSEQ multiplex PCR; in TCRdb, only in-frame clones are kept and a portion is missing. The table shows around 200,000 clones, with about 90% occurring only once. The CDR3 runs 13 residues. The germline V gene encodes CDR1 GTSNPN and CDR2 SVGIG (reference sequence). V shed 0 bases and J shed 4 bases, with 9 bases lying between them.

This receptor was identified in a man aged 25-45 years who had recovered from COVID-19. The chain has TRBV30 and TRBJ1-1; no clear D. Sequencing was carried out using PBMCs or T cells enriched from blood (not recorded which). This CDR3 is CAWSVSEITEAFF. DNA for the CDR3: TGTGCCTGGAGTGTAAGTGAGATCACTGAAGCTTTCTTT. The whole variable domain, remainder taken from reference TRBV30 and TRBJ1-1, is SQTIHQWPATLVQPVGSPLSLECTVEGTSNPNLYWYRQAAGRGLQLLFYSVGIGQISSEVPQNLSASRPQDRQFILSSKKLLLSDSGFYLCAWSVSEITEAFFGQGTRLTVV.